Presented here are 11 T cell receptor beta chains from one specimen sequenced in a study of T cells in Graves' hyperthyroidism and ophthalmopathy. The investigators amplified TCR beta CDR3 regions from RNA transcripts. TCR CDR3 regions were first amplified by RT-PCR with HTBI primers. Using its own MiXCR run on the multiplex PCR reads, TCRdb lists one record per CDR3 protein. Of about 560,000 distinct CDR3 sequences in the sample, approximately 15% were seen once. Sequences were obtained from blood. Receptor source: a woman aged 18-30 years with Graves' hyperthyroidism.

This clonotype was counted a few times. V usage is TRBV12-5 and J usage is TRBJ2-7; 10 nucleotides match TRBD1. The CDR3 spans 16 residues. CDR1 is LGHNT, CDR2 FRNRAP, per germline. Trimming took 6 bases from V and 0 from J; bases not matched to a gene: 8. The CDR3 loop is CASGKGQGFASYEQYF. The DNA of the CDR3 is TGTGCTAGTGGGAAGGGACAGGGGTTTGCCTCCTACGAGCAGTACTTC.

Ten or more counts support this clonotype. The chain couples TRBV7-9 to TRBJ2-3; 11 bases align to TRBD2. Trimming removed 5 bases from V and 1 base from J; junction bases left unmatched: 11. Germline values: CDR1 SEHNR, CDR2 FQNEAQ (reference sequence). The CDR3 has 18 residues. This chain's CDR3 is CASSARLAGGTGTDTQYF. In DNA, the CDR3 is TGTGCCAGCAGCGCCAGGCTAGCGGGAGGTACTGGCACAGATACGCAGTATTTT. Combining the CDR3 with reference TRBV7-9 and TRBJ2-3 gives the whole variable domain DTGVSQNPRHKITKRGQNVTFRCDPISEHNRLYWYRQTLGQGPEFLTYFQNEAQLEKSRLLSDRFSAERPKGSFSTLEIQRTEQGDSAMYLCASSARLAGGTGTDTQYFGPGTRLTVL.

The rearrangement links TRBV2 to TRBJ1-4; D remains unclear. Germline V lookup: CDR1 SNHLY, CDR2 FYNNEI. Trimming cost V 3 bases and J 2 bases, with 16 bases left between them. The CDR3 runs 17 residues. The CDR3 region has the DNA TGTGCCAGCAGTGACGCGGCACTCCGACTCACTAATGAAAAACTGTTTTTT. Amino acid sequence: CASSDAALRLTNEKLFF.

CDR3 nucleotides: TGTGCCAGCTCAGGACGAACGCAGAGCAATGAGCAGTTCTTC. It encodes CASSGRTQSNEQFF. This chain links TRBV18 with TRBJ2-1; no clear D gene. V lost 5 bases to trimming and J lost 6 bases, with 14 bases between them. The CDR3 spans 14 residues. CDR1 and CDR2 (germline): KGHSH, LQKENI.

This clonotype was counted at least ten times. V and J are TRBV7-9 and TRBJ2-5; the D gene could be TRBD1 or TRBD2 (5 bases each). The ends were cut back, 2 bases at V and 5 bases at J, with 12 bases in the middle. Germline assignment: CDR1 SEHNR and CDR2 FQNEAQ (reference sequence). The CDR3 sequence is 14 residues long. CDR3 nucleotides: TGTGCCAGCAGCTTAAGAGGGGACGAGGAGACCCAGTACTTC. Encoded protein: CASSLRGDEETQYF.

The genes are TRBV5-4 and TRBJ1-2; D gene unclear. The CDR3 sequence is 14 residues long. Germline CDR1 SGHNT, CDR2 YYREEE (reference sequence). The V gene lost 1 base and the J gene lost 2 bases, with 9 bases spanning the gap. The CDR3 sequence: CASSLRGVNYGYTF. CDR3 bases: TGTGCCAGCAGCTTGCGTGGAGTAAACTATGGCTACACCTTC.

V is TRBV25-1 and J is TRBJ1-6; TRBD1 agrees at 9 bases. Trimming removed 8 bases from V and 9 bases from J; junction bases left unmatched: 5. The germline V gene has CDR1 MGHDK and CDR2 SYGVNS. This CDR3 has 13 amino acids. This CDR3 is CASLGQGGSPLHF. CDR3 nucleotides: TGTGCCAGCCTGGGACAGGGAGGTTCACCCCTCCACTTT.

The table lists this clonotype with many counts. The rearrangement links TRBV28 to TRBJ2-3; D is unclear. Trimming pared 2 bases from V and 4 bases from J, leaving 7 bases between. This CDR3 has 13 amino acids. The germline V gene encodes CDR1 MDHEN and CDR2 SYDVKM. CDR3: CASSLPGADTQYF. The CDR3, as DNA: TGTGCCAGCAGTTTACCCGGCGCAGATACGCAGTATTTT. Looking up the rest from reference TRBV28 and TRBJ2-3 gives the full variable domain: DVKVTQSSRYLVKRTGEKVFLECVQDMDHENMFWYRQDPGLGLRLIYFSYDVKMKEKGDIPEGYSVSREKKERFSLILESASTNQTSMYLCASSLPGADTQYFGPGTRLTVL.

A word on this clonotype: The junction departs from germline at one end; a sequencing error may be responsible. V usage is TRBV11-2 and J usage is TRBJ1-1; TRBD1 matches at 8 bases. The CDR3 length is 14 residues. In germline, CDR1 is SGHAT, CDR2 FQNNGV. The CDR3 sequence is CASSALDRETAAFF. CDR3 in DNA: TGTGCCAGCAGCGCTTTGGACAGGGAGACTGCAGCTTTCTTT.

In its sample, this clonotype was seen many times. The J gene is TRBJ1-4, the V gene TRBV20-1; possible D gene TRBD1, 5 bases. The CDR3 consists of 17 residues. Germline V gene lookup returns CDR1 DFQATT and CDR2 SNEGSKA (reference sequence). V lost 2 bases, J lost 0 bases, and 16 bases lay in between. The CDR3 DNA is TGCAGTGCTAGACCCCGGGACCGAATAGCAACTAATGAAAAACTGTTTTTT. Its protein is CSARPRDRIATNEKLFF.

The chain recombines TRBV11-3 with TRBJ2-5; 8 nucleotides line up with TRBD2. With 5 bases clipped from V and 3 bases from J, the junction kept 5 bases outside the gene matches. There are 14 residues in the CDR3. Germline assignment: CDR1 SGHNT and CDR2 YENEEA. The CDR3 DNA reads TGTGCCAGCAGCCGCGGACTAGCCAAAGAGACCCAGTACTTC. This translates into CASSRGLAKETQYF.